Here is one T cell receptor beta chain with its context. This entry comes from a study of blood T cell repertoires in COVID-19. Study as a whole: Material from acute and convalescent COVID-19 was sourced from the United States, Italy and Spain. The cDNA or gDNA used as material had been derived from T cells, B-cell-depleted T cells, or PBMCs.

The CDR3 consists of 17 residues. V gave up 4 bases and J gave up 0 bases; unmatched junction bases: 4. Germline values: CDR1 SNHLY, CDR2 FYNNEI. Per the original methods: Amplification with reference gene primers provided the estimates of nucleated cell counts. Assay: immunoSEQ multiplex PCR; the TCRdb copy retains only in-frame clones and omits some. V and J calls and clone size are those listed in that table; D and trimming were worked out from the DNA. This sample has about 150,000 clones, with over 80% found just once. V gene TRBV2 combines with J gene TRBJ2-3; 13 bases align to TRBD2. The TCR originated in a man older than 75 with acute or convalescent COVID-19. Specimen: peripheral blood. The DNA of the CDR3 is TGTGCCAGCAGTGGGACTAGCGGGAGACGAAGCACAGATACGCAGTATTTT. It translates to CASSGTSGRRSTDTQYF. The full variable domain, its missing parts supplied by reference TRBV2 and TRBJ2-3, is EPEVTQTPSHQVTQMGQEVILRCVPISNHLYFYWYRQILGQKVEFLVSFYNNEISEKSEIFDDQFSVERPDGSNFTLKIRSTKLEDSAMYFCASSGTSGRRSTDTQYFGPGTRLTVL.